This T cell receptor beta chain appears in the sequencing data of a study of cytomegalovirus exposure and HLA in healthy donors. Donors counted as nominally healthy when sampled, yet unrecorded immune exposures were likely. A multiplex PCR was run with 60 Vbeta primers and 13 Jbeta primers. Produced via immunoSEQ multiplex PCR; TCRdb's table is partial and in-frame only. The profile covers roughly 190,000 clones, with approximately 86% appearing a single time and around 1.5% taken by the ten largest. CDR1 SGHTS and CDR2 YDEGEE come from the germline V gene. The V segment lost 0 bases and the J segment 1 base; nucleotides outside the gene matches: 6. This CDR3 is built from 17 residues. Concerning this clone itself: The antigen remains undetermined.

Overall study results and limits: Most TCR beta V segments were productive about 90% or about 30% of the time in an earlier analysis.

The specimen was PBMCs. V usage is TRBV5-8 and J usage is TRBJ2-7; 11 bases are a match to TRBD2. The TCR sequence derives from a woman under 30 in good health and CMV-seronegative. The DNA for the CDR3 is TGTGCCAGCAGCTTGGCCACGACTAGCGGGGCGTCCTACGAGCAGTACTTC. Amino acids: CASSLATTSGASYEQYF.